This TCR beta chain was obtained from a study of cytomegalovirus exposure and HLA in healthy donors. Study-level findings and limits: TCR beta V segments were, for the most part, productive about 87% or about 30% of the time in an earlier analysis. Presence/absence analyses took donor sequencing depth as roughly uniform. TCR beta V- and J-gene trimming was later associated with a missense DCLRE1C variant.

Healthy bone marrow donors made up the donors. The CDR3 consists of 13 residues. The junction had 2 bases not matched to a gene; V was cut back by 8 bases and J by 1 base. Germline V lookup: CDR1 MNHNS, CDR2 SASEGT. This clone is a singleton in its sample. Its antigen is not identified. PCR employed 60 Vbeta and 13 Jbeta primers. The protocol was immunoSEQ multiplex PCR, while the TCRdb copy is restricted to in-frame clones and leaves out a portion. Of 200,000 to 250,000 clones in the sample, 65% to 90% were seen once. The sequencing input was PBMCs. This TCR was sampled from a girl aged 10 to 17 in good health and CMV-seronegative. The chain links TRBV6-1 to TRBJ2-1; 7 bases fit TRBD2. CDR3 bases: TGTGCCAGCCAGCGGGATTCCTACAATGAGCAGTTCTTC. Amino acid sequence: CASQRDSYNEQFF.